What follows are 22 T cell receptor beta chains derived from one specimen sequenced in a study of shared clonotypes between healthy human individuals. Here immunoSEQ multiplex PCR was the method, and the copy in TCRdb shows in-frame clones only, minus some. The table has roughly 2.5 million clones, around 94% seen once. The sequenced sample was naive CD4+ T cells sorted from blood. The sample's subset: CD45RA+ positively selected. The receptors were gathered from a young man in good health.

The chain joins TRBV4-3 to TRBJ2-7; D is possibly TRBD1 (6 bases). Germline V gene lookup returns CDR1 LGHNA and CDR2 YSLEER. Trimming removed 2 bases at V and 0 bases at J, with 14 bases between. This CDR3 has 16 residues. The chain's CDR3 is CASSQHTGTPSYEQYF. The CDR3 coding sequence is TGCGCCAGCAGCCAACATACAGGGACACCCTCCTACGAGCAGTACTTC.

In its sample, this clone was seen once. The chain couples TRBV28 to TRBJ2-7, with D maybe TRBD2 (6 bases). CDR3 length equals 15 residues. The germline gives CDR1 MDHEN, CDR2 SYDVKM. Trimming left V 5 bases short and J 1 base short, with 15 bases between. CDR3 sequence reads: CASSPTRGLSYEQYF. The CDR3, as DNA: TGTGCCAGCAGTCCGACTAGGGGCCTTTCCTACGAGCAGTACTTC. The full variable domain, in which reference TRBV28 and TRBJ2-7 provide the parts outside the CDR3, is DVKVTQSSRYLVKRTGEKVFLECVQDMDHENMFWYRQDPGLGLRLIYFSYDVKMKEKGDIPEGYSVSREKKERFSLILESASTNQTSMYLCASSPTRGLSYEQYFGPGTRLTVT.

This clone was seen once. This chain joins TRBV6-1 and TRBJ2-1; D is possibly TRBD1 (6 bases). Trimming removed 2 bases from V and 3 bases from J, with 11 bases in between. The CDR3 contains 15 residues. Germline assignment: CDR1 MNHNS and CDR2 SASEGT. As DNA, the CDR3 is TGTGCCAGCAGTGAATCAGGGGCCGACTACAATGAGCAGTTCTTC. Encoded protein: CASSESGADYNEQFF.

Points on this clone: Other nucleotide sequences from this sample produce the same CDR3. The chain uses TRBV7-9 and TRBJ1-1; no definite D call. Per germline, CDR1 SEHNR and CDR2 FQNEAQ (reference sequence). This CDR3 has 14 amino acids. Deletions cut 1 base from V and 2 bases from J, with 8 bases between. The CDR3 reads CASSLGAGNTEAFF. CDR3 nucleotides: TGTGCCAGCAGCTTAGGCGCGGGAAACACTGAAGCTTTCTTT. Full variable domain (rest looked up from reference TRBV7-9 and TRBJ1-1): DTGVSQNPRHKITKRGQNVTFRCDPISEHNRLYWYRQTLGQGPEFLTYFQNEAQLEKSRLLSDRFSAERPKGSFSTLEIQRTEQGDSAMYLCASSLGAGNTEAFFGQGTRLTVV.

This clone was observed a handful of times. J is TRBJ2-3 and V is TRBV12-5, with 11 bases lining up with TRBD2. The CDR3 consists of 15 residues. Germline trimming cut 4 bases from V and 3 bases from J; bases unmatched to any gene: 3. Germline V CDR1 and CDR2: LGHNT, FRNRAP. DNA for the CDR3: TGTGCTAGTGGTTCGGGACTAGCGGCGACAGATACGCAGTATTTT. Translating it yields CASGSGLAATDTQYF.

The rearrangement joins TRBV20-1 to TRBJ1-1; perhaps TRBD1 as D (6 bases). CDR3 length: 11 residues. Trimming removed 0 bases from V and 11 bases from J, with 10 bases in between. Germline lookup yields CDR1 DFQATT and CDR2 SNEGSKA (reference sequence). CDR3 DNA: TGCAGTGCTAGAGAGAACAGGGTGGCTTTCTTT. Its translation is CSARENRVAFF.

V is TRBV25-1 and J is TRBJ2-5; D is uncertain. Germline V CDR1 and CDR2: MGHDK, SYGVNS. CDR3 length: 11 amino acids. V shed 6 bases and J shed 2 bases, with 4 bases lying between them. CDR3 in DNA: TGTGCCAGCAGGGGACAAGAGACCCAGTACTTC. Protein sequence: CASRGQETQYF.

Here the CDR3 reads CASSQPQGFYGTDTQYF. In nucleotides, the CDR3 is TGTGCCAGCAGCCAACCACAGGGGTTCTACGGCACAGATACGCAGTATTTT. The chain couples TRBV13 to TRBJ2-3; 7 nucleotides agree with TRBD1. Germline values: CDR1 PRHDT, CDR2 FYEKMQ (reference sequence). The CDR3 has 17 amino acids. V shed 5 bases and J 1 base; nucleotides not matched to a gene: 12.

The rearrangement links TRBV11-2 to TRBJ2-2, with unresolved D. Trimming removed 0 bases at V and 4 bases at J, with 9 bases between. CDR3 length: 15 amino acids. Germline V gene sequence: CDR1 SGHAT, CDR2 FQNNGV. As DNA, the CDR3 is TGTGCCAGCAGCTTAGATGTCGTGGTCACCGGGGAGCTGTTTTTT. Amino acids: CASSLDVVVTGELFF.

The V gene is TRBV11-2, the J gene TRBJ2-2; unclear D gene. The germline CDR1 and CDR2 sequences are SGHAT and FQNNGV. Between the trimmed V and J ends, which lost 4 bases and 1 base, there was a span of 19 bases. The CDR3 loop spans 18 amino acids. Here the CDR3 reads CASSSLLLYRENTGELFF. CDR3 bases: TGTGCCAGCAGCTCCCTGCTACTTTATCGCGAGAACACCGGGGAGCTGTTTTTT. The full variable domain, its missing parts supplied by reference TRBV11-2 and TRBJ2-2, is EAGVAQSPRYKIIEKRQSVAFWCNPISGHATLYWYQQILGQGPKLLIQFQNNGVVDDSQLPKDRFSAERLKGVDSTLKIQPAKLEDSAVYLCASSSLLLYRENTGELFFGEGSRLTVL.

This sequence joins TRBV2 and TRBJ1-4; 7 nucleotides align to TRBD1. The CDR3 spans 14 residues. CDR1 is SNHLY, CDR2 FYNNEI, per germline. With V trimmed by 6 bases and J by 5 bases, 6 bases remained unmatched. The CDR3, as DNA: TGTGCCAGCAGATCGGACAGGATCAATGAAAAACTGTTTTTT. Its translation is CASRSDRINEKLFF.

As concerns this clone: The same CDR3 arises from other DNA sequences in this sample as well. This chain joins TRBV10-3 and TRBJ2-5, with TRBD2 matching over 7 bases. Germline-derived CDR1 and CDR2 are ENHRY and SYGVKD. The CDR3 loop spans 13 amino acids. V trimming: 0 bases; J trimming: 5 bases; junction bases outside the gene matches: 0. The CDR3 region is CAISESLAETQYF. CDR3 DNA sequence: TGTGCCATCAGTGAGTCACTAGCGGAGACCCAGTACTTC.

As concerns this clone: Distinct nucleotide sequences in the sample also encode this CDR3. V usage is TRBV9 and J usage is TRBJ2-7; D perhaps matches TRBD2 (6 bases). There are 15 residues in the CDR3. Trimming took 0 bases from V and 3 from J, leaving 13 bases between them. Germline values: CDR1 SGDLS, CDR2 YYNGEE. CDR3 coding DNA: TGTGCCAGCAGCGTAGACGGGGGATCCGTCTACGAGCAGTACTTC. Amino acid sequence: CASSVDGGSVYEQYF.

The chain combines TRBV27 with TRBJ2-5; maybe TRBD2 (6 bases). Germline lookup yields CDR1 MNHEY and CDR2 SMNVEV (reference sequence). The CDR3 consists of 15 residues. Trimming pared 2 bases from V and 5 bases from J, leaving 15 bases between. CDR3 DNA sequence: TGTGCCAGCAGTTTACAAGGCGGGATTGTTGAGACCCAGTACTTC. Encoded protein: CASSLQGGIVETQYF.

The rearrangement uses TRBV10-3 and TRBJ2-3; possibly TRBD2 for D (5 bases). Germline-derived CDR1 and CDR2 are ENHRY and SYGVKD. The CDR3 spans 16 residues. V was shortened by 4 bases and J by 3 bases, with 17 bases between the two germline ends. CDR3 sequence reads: CAISATGIYGTDTQYF. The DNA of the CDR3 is TGTGCCATCAGTGCCACCGGGATCTATGGGACAGATACGCAGTATTTT.

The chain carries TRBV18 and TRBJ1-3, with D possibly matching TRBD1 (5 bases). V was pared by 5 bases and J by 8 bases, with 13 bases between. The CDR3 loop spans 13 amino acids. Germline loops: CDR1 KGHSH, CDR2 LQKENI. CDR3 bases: TGTGCCAGCTCATTAGGGGAACGGGACACCATATATTTT. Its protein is CASSLGERDTIYF.

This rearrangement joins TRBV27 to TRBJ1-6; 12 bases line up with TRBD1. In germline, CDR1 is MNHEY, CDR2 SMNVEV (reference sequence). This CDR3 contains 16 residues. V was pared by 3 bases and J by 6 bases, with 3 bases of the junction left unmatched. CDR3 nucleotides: TGTGCCAGCAGTTTCTGGGACAGGGGGCCTAATTCACCCCTCCACTTT. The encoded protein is CASSFWDRGPNSPLHF.

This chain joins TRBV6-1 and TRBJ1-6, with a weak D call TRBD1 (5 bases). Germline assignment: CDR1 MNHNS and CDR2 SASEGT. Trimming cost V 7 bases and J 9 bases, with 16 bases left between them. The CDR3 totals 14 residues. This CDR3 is CASTRQRGVSPLHF. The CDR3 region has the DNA TGTGCCAGCACCAGACAGCGTGGGGTTTCACCCCTCCACTTT.

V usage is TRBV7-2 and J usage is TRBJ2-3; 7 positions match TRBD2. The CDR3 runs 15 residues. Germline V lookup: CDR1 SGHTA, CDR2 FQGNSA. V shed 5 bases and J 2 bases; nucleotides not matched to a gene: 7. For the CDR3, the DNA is TGTGCCAGCAGCCGTTCTAGCGGCACCACAGATACGCAGTATTTT. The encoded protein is CASSRSSGTTDTQYF.

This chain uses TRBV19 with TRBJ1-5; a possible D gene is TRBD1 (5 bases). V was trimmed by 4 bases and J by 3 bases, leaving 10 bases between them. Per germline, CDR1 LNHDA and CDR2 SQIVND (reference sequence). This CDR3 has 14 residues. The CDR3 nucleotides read TGTGCCAGTAGTAACGGGGGAAACAATCAGCCCCAGCATTTT. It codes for CASSNGGNNQPQHF.

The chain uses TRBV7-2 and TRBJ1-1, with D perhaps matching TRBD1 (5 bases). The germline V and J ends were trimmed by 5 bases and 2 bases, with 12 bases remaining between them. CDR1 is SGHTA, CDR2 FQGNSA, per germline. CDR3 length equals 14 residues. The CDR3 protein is CASSRGGANTEAFF. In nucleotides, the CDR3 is TGTGCCAGCAGCCGAGGAGGGGCAAACACTGAAGCTTTCTTT.

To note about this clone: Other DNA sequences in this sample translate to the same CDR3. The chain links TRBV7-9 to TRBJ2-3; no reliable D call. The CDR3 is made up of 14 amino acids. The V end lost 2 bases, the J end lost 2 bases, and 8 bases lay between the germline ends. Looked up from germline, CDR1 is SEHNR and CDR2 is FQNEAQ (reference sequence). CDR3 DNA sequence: TGTGCCAGCAGCTTAAGCAGGTCCACAGATACGCAGTATTTT. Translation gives CASSLSRSTDTQYF.